These 30 T cell receptor beta chains were all obtained from the same sample, sequenced in a study of monozygotic twins with inflammatory bowel disease. TCRdb reprocessed the 5' RACE reads and keeps a single row for each CDR3 protein, giving no DNA. The listing records about 160,000 distinct CDR3 sequences. The sequenced sample was blood. The source is a human donor with ulcerative colitis or Crohn's disease, or a healthy co-twin of an affected twin (not recorded which).

The V and J genes are TRBV5-1 and TRBJ1-2; TCRdb proposes TRBD1, but this gene call is untestable without DNA. This CDR3 comprises 16 residues. The V gene's germline CDR1 is SGHRS and CDR2 YFSETQ. The CDR3 protein is CASSLRGQGAAGGYTF. Using reference TRBV5-1 and TRBJ1-2 for the parts outside the CDR3, the full variable domain is KAGVTQTPRYLIKTRGQQVTLSCSPISGHRSVSWYQQTPGQGLQFLFEYFSETQRNKGNFPGRFSGRQFSNSRSEMNVSTLELGDSALYLCASSLRGQGAAGGYTFGSGTRLTVV.

The chain uses TRBV5-1 and TRBJ1-5. The CDR3 has 15 residues. Germline CDR1 and CDR2: SGHRS and YFSETQ. CDR3 sequence reads: CASSLDSYSNQPQHF.

The rearrangement links TRBV7-9 to TRBJ1-1; TCRdb's assignment of TRBD1 cannot be checked, as there is no DNA. CDR1 is SEHNR, CDR2 FQNEAQ, per germline (reference sequence). The CDR3 is 16 amino acids. The CDR3 spells CASSQDPGQGAVEAFF.

The J gene is TRBJ2-5, the V gene TRBV5-1; TCRdb indicates TRBD1, and absent DNA this call remains unverified. The CDR3 contains 14 residues. Per the germline V gene, CDR1 is SGHRS and CDR2 is YFSETQ. The CDR3 is CASMKGKGQETQYF.

The rearrangement joins TRBV24-1 to TRBJ1-5. The germline gives CDR1 KGHDR, CDR2 SFDVKD. This CDR3 spans 12 amino acids. CDR3 sequence: CATSDLYPCQHF.

J is TRBJ1-4 and V is TRBV12-3 or TRBV12-4; the D call of TRBD1 rests on TCRdb alone, since no DNA is present to check it. The CDR3 covers 14 residues. CDR3 amino acids: CASSSGIRAEKLFF.

This chain joins TRBV28 and TRBJ1-3; the TCRdb call, TRBD1, lacks DNA for checking. The CDR3 runs 13 residues. Looked up from germline, CDR1 is MDHEN and CDR2 is SYDVKM. The CDR3 protein is CAASLGPRNTIYF. Complete variable domain (other parts from reference TRBV28 and TRBJ1-3): DVKVTQSSRYLVKRTGEKVFLECVQDMDHENMFWYRQDPGLGLRLIYFSYDVKMKEKGDIPEGYSVSREKKERFSLILESASTNQTSMYLCAASLGPRNTIYFGEGSWLTVV.

The rearrangement uses TRBV5-1 and TRBJ1-3. Germline-derived CDR1 and CDR2 are SGHRS and YFSETQ. The CDR3 contains 14 residues. The CDR3 sequence: CASSEASSGNTIYF.

The chain employs TRBV5-1 and TRBJ2-7; TCRdb returns TRBD1, unconfirmable since there is no DNA. This CDR3 comprises 16 residues. Germline V gene data show CDR1 as SGHRS and CDR2 as YFSETQ. The CDR3 sequence is CASSLVGQTTSYEQYF.

The V gene is TRBV4-2, the J gene TRBJ2-2. CDR3 size: 17 residues. Germline V gives CDR1 LGHNA, CDR2 YNFKEQ. CDR3 region: CASSQAGRVRNTGELFF.

The V and J genes are TRBV6-5 and TRBJ2-1; absent DNA, TCRdb's TRBD1 call cannot be checked. CDR1 is MNHEY and CDR2 is SVGAGI in the germline V gene. This CDR3 contains 17 residues. CDR3 residues: CASSYDKAPSSYNEQFF.

The V and J genes are TRBV6-1 and TRBJ2-7; without DNA, the TCRdb call of TRBD1 cannot be checked. Looked up from germline, CDR1 is MNHNS and CDR2 is SASEGT. This CDR3 is built from 14 residues. The CDR3 reads CASSTGTTNYEQYF.

V usage is TRBV11-2 and J usage is TRBJ2-3. There are 16 residues in the CDR3. The germline gives CDR1 SGHAT, CDR2 FQNNGV. The CDR3 reads CASSLEGRAFGNTQYF.

V gene TRBV6-2 or TRBV6-3 combines with J gene TRBJ1-1; no DNA is available, so the TRBD1 call from TCRdb remains unchecked. This CDR3 is built from 13 residues. Germline loops: CDR1 MNHEY, CDR2 SVGEGT. The CDR3: CASKPRGNTEAFF.

J is TRBJ2-1 and V is TRBV6-5. CDR3 length: 15 amino acids. The germline CDR1 and CDR2 sequences are MNHEY and SVGAGI. The CDR3 region is CASSYSSIRNNEQFF.

The gene calls are TRBV28 and TRBJ1-5. The CDR3 has 16 residues. Germline V gene sequence: CDR1 MDHEN, CDR2 SYDVKM. Here the CDR3 reads CASSFQAATSNQPQHF. The whole variable domain, remainder taken from reference TRBV28 and TRBJ1-5, is DVKVTQSSRYLVKRTGEKVFLECVQDMDHENMFWYRQDPGLGLRLIYFSYDVKMKEKGDIPEGYSVSREKKERFSLILESASTNQTSMYLCASSFQAATSNQPQHFGDGTRLSIL.

This CDR3 is CAISDLGTAREQYF. The chain employs TRBV10-3 and TRBJ2-3; TCRdb lists TRBD2, though no DNA is available to test this call. Germline V gene sequence: CDR1 ENHRY, CDR2 SYGVKD. This CDR3 region has 14 residues.

This chain connects TRBV9 to TRBJ2-4; the D call of TRBD1 rests on TCRdb alone, since no DNA is present to check it. Germline V gene data show CDR1 as SGDLS and CDR2 as YYNGEE. CDR3 length: 14 residues. The CDR3 sequence is CASSVGDTKNIQYF.

This chain joins TRBV11-2 and TRBJ2-5; TCRdb picks TRBD1, but there is no DNA to check that call. Germline lookup yields CDR1 SGHAT and CDR2 FQNNGV. The CDR3 has 14 residues. The CDR3 loop is CASSRPGQKETQYF.

CDR3 in amino acids: CASSLGTSGVNEQFF. The V call is TRBV5-1, the J call TRBJ2-1; TCRdb gives TRBD2 as the D gene, but with no DNA this cannot be confirmed. Germline V gives CDR1 SGHRS, CDR2 YFSETQ. The CDR3 spans 15 residues.

The CDR3 loop reads CASSLRLAETRETQYF. The chain combines TRBV12-3 or TRBV12-4 with TRBJ2-5. The CDR3 spans 16 residues.

J is TRBJ2-1 and V is TRBV29-1; the D call of TRBD1 rests on TCRdb alone, since no DNA is present to check it. Germline CDR1 reads SQVTM; CDR2 reads ANQGSEA. CDR3 length equals 13 residues. This CDR3 reads CSVAGLGYNEQFF.

Here the CDR3 reads CASRPPGAGGIQETQYF. The chain carries TRBV28 and TRBJ2-5; the TCRdb D gene call, TRBD2, has no DNA to confirm it. The germline CDR1 and CDR2 sequences are MDHEN and SYDVKM. The CDR3 length is 17 residues.

The chain employs TRBV20-1 and TRBJ2-5; lacking DNA, the TRBD1 call made by TCRdb goes unchecked. Germline-derived CDR1 and CDR2 are DFQATT and SNEGSKA (reference sequence). The length of the CDR3 is 12 residues. CDR3 sequence: CSASGPRGTQYF.

CDR3: CSATVWGFSYEQYF. This chain uses TRBV20-1 with TRBJ2-7; without DNA, the TCRdb call of TRBD1 cannot be checked. The CDR3 totals 14 residues. CDR1 and CDR2 (germline): DFQATT, SNEGSKA (reference sequence).

The rearrangement links TRBV20-1 to TRBJ2-7; TCRdb indicates TRBD2, and absent DNA this call remains unverified. Germline V gene data show CDR1 as DFQATT and CDR2 as SNEGSKA (reference sequence). The CDR3 totals 17 residues. CDR3: CSARDPLAGTTGSEQYF.

The chain has TRBV19 and TRBJ1-1. The germline gives CDR1 LNHDA, CDR2 SQIVND (reference sequence). The CDR3 covers 13 residues. The chain's CDR3 is CASSQLGSRRAFF.

J is TRBJ2-3 and V is TRBV19. Per the germline V gene, CDR1 is LNHDA and CDR2 is SQIVND (reference sequence). This CDR3 has 12 amino acids. The chain's CDR3 is CASSRSTDTQYF.

The V call is TRBV7-2, the J call TRBJ2-2; TCRdb picks TRBD2, but there is no DNA to check that call. Germline CDR1 reads SGHTA; CDR2 reads FQGNSA. The CDR3 spans 15 residues. The CDR3 sequence is CASSPLAGGPGELFF.

The CDR3 here is CASSIGPNTEAFF. The genes are TRBV6-5 and TRBJ1-1. Germline V gene data show CDR1 as MNHEY and CDR2 as SVGAGI. CDR3 length equals 13 residues.